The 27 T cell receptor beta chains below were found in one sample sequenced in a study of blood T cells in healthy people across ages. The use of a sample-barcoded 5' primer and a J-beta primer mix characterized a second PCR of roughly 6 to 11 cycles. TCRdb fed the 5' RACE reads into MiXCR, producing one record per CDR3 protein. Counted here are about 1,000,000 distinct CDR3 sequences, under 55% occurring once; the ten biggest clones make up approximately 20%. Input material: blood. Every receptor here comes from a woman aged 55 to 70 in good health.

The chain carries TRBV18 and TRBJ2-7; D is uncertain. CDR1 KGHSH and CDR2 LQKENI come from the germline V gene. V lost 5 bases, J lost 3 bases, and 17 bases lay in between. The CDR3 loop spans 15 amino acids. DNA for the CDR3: TGTGCCAGCTCAACCGAAGACGAGCTAATCTACGAGCAGTACTTC. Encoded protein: CASSTEDELIYEQYF.

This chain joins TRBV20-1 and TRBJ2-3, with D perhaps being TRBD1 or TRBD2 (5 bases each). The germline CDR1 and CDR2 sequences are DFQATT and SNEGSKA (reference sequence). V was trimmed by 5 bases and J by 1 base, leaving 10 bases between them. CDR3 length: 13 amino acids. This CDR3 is CSAGDGRTDTQYF. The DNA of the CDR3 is TGCAGTGCTGGGGACGGACGCACAGATACGCAGTATTTT.

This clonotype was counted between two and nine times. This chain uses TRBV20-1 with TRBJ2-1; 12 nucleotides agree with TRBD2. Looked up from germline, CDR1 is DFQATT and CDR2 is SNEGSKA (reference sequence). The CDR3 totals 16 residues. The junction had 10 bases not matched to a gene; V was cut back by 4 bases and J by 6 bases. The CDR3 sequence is CSANRLAGEWVNEQFF. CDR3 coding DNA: TGCAGTGCTAACCGACTAGCGGGAGAATGGGTCAATGAGCAGTTCTTC.

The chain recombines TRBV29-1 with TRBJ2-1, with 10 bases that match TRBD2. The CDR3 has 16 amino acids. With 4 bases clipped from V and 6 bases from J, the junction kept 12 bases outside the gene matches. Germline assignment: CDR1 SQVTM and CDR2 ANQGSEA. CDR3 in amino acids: CSVVELAGVRFNEQFF. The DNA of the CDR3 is TGCAGCGTTGTGGAGCTAGCGGGAGTCAGGTTCAATGAGCAGTTCTTC.

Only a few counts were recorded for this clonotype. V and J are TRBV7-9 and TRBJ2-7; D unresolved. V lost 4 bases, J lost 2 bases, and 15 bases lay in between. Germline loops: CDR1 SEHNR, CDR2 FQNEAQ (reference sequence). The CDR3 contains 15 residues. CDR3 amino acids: CASSSTPTPTYEQYF. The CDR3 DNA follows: TGTGCCAGCAGCTCAACTCCAACCCCTACCTACGAGCAGTACTTC.

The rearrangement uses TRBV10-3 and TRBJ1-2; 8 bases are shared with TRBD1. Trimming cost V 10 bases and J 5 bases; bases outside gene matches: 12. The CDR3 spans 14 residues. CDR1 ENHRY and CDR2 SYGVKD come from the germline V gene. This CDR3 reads CATGSGQDPYGYTF. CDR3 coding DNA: TGTGCCACCGGATCGGGACAGGACCCTTATGGCTACACCTTC.

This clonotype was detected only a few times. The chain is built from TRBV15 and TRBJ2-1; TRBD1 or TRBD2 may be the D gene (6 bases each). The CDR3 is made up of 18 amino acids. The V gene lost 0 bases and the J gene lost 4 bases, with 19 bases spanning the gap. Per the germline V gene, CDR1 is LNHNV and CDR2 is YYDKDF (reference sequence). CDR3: CATSRDPGGGNTYNEQFF. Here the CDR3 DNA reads TGTGCCACCAGCAGAGATCCCGGGGGCGGAAACACATACAATGAGCAGTTCTTC.

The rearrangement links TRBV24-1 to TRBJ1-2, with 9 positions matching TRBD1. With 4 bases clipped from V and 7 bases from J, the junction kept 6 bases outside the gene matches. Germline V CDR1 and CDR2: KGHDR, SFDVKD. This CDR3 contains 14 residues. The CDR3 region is CATSDPGQGGGYTF. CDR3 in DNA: TGTGCCACCAGTGACCCGGGACAGGGTGGTGGCTACACCTTC.

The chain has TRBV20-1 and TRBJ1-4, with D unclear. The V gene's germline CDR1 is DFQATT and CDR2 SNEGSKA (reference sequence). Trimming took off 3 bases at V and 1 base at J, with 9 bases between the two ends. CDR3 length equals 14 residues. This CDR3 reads CSASRQLTNEKLFF. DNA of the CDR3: TGCAGTGCTAGCAGGCAGTTAACTAATGAAAAACTGTTTTTT.

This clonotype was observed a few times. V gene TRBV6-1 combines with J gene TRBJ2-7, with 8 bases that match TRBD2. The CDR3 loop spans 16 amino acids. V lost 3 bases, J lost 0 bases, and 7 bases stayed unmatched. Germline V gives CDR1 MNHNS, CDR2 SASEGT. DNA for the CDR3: TGTGCCAGCAGTGAGCTTAGCGGGACAAACTCCTACGAGCAGTACTTC. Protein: CASSELSGTNSYEQYF.

Here the CDR3 reads CASSQVSGANQPQHF. CDR3 DNA sequence: TGCGCCAGCAGCCAAGTTTCGGGCGCTAATCAGCCCCAGCATTTT. The V call is TRBV4-1, the J call TRBJ1-5, with unresolved D. Germline CDR1 is MGHRA and CDR2 is YSYEKL. V was trimmed by 1 base and J by 4 bases, leaving 11 bases between them. The CDR3 is 15 residues long.

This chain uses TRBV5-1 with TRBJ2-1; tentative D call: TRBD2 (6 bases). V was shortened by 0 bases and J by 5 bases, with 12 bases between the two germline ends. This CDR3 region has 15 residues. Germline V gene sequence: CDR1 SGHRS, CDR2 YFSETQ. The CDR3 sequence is CASSLGPQRDNEQFF. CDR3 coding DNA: TGCGCCAGCAGCTTGGGCCCTCAGCGGGACAATGAGCAGTTCTTC.

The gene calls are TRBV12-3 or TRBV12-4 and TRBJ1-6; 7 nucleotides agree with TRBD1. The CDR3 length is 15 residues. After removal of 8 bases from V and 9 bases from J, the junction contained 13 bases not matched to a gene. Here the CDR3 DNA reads TGTGCCAGCGGAGCGGTTGGAGGGGGCGGTTCACCCCTCCACTTT. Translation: CASGAVGGGGSPLHF.

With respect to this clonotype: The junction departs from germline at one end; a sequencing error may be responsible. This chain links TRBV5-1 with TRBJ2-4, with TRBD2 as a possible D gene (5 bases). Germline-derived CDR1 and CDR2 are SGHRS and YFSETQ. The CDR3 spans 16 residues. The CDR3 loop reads CASSLDGRLAKNIQYF. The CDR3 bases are TGCGCCAGCAGCTTGGACGGTCGTCTAGCCAAGAACATTCAGTACTTC.

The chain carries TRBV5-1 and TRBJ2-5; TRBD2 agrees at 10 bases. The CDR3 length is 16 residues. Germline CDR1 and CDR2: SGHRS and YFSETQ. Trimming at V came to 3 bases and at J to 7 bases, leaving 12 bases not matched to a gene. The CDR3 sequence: CASSSASGRGGGTQYF. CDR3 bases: TGCGCCAGCAGCTCCGCTAGCGGGAGAGGAGGAGGGACCCAGTACTTC.

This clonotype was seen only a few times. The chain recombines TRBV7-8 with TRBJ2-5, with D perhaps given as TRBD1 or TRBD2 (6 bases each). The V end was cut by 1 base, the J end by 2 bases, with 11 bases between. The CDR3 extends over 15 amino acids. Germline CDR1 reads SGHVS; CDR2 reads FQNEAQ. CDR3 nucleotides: TGTGCCAGCAGCTTAGAGGGGGGACCACAAGAGACCCAGTACTTC. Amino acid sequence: CASSLEGGPQETQYF. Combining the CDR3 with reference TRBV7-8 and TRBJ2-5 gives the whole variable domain GAGVSQSPRYKVAKRGQDVALRCDPISGHVSLFWYQQALGQGPEFLTYFQNEAQLDKSGLPSDRFFAERPEGSVSTLKIQRTQQEDSAVYLCASSLEGGPQETQYFGPGTRLLVL.

CDR3 DNA: TGTGCCAGCAGCCCCCGACTAGCGGGAGGGCCTGCCTCCTACAATGAGCAGTTCTTC. It yields the protein CASSPRLAGGPASYNEQFF. This sequence joins TRBV7-9 and TRBJ2-1, with 14 bases fitting TRBD2. Germline V gives CDR1 SEHNR, CDR2 FQNEAQ (reference sequence). The V segment lost 5 bases and the J segment 0 bases; nucleotides outside the gene matches: 9. The CDR3 has 19 amino acids.

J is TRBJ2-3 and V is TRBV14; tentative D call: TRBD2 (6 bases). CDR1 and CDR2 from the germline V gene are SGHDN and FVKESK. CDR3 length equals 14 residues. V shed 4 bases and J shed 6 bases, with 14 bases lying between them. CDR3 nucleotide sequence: TGTGCCAGCAGCCCCGTCTGGGGGGTGGATACGCAGTATTTT. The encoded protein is CASSPVWGVDTQYF.

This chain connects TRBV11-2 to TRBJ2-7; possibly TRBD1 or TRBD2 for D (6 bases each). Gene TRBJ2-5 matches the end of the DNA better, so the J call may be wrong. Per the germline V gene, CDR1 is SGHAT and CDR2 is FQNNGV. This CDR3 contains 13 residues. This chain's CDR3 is CASSRTGAETQYF. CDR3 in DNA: TGTGCCAGCAGCCGGACGGGGGCCGAGACCCAGTACTTC.

Written as DNA, the CDR3 is TGTGCCAGCAGTGTCGTGGACTCCTACAATGAGCAGTACTTC. Translated: CASSVVDSYNEQYF. V gene TRBV2 combines with J gene TRBJ2-1, with a tentative D call TRBD2 (5 bases). The J call may be wrong; the DNA end is better matched by TRBJ2-7. Looked up from germline, CDR1 is SNHLY and CDR2 is FYNNEI. The CDR3 spans 14 residues.

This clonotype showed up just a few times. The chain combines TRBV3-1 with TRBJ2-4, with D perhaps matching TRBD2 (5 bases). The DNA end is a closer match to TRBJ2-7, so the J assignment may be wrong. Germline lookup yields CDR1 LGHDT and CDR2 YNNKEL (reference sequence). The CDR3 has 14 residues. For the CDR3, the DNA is TGTGCCAGCAGCCCTACTAGTAGGGCCCTCGAGCAGTACTTC. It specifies CASSPTSRALEQYF.

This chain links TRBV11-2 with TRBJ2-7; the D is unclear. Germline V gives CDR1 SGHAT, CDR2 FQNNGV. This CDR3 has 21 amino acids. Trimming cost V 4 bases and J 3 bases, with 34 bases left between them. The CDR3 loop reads CASSWPHRNRQGPNNYYEQYF. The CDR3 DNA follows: TGTGCCAGCAGCTGGCCCCATAGAAACCGACAAGGCCCCAACAATTACTACGAGCAGTACTTC. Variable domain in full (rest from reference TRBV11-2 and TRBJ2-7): EAGVAQSPRYKIIEKRQSVAFWCNPISGHATLYWYQQILGQGPKLLIQFQNNGVVDDSQLPKDRFSAERLKGVDSTLKIQPAKLEDSAVYLCASSWPHRNRQGPNNYYEQYFGPGTRLTVT.

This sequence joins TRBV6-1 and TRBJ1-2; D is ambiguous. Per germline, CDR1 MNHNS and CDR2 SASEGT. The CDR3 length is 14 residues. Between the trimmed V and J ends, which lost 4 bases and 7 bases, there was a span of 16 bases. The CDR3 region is CASSGRHPLGGYTF. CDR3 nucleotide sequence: TGTGCCAGCAGTGGACGCCACCCCTTGGGTGGCTACACCTTC.

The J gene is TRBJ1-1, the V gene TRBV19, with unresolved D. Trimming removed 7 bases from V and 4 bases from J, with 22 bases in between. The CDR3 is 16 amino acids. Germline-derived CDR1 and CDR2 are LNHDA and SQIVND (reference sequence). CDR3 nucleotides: TGTGCCAGTAAGGAAATGGACCGACTCGGATTCACTGAAGCTTTCTTT. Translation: CASKEMDRLGFTEAFF. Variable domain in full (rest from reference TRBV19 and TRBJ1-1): DGGITQSPKYLFRKEGQNVTLSCEQNLNHDAMYWYRQDPGQGLRLIYYSQIVNDFQKGDIAEGYSVSREKKESFPLTVTSAQKNPTAFYLCASKEMDRLGFTEAFFGQGTRLTVV.

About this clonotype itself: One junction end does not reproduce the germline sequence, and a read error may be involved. CDR3 in amino acids: CSAQSPLQGSSYSEQFF. In nucleotides, the CDR3 is TGCAGCGCCCAAAGCCCCTTACAGGGGAGCTCCTACAGTGAGCAGTTCTTC. V usage is TRBV29-1 and J usage is TRBJ2-1, with 7 bases aligning to TRBD1. This CDR3 spans 17 amino acids. Germline loops: CDR1 SQVTM, CDR2 ANQGSEA.

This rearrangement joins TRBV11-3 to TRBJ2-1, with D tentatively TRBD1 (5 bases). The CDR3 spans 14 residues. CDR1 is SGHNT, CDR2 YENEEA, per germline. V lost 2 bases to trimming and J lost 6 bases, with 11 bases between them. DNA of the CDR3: TGTGCCAGCAGCTTAAACGGACAAACCAATGAGCAGTTCTTC. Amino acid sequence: CASSLNGQTNEQFF.

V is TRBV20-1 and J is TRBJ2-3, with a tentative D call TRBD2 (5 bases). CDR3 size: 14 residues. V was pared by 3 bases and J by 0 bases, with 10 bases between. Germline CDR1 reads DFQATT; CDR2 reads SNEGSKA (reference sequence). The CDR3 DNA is TGCAGTGCTAGTTGGCGGACTAGCACAGATACGCAGTATTTT. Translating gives CSASWRTSTDTQYF.